The present T cell receptor beta chain was sequenced within a study of T cell responses to AZD1222 COVID-19 vaccine. Generated by immunoSEQ multiplex PCR, the TCRdb table keeps only in-frame clones and is missing some. The sample shows 60,000 to 95,000 clones, about nine tenths of them seen only once. General study findings and limits: Donor demographics were predominantly white British with a female majority; clonal diversity may be underestimated. Increased Spike-specific TCR breadth and depth were observed after two AZD1222 doses.

In this sample, this clone is medium-sized (0.01 to 0.1%). Its antigen remains unknown. This receptor was taken from an adult who received the AZD1222 COVID-19 vaccine. Material: peripheral blood, obtained 28 days after the second AZD1222 dose.

CDR3 in DNA: TGTGCCAGCGAAGAAAGCGGGACAGATACGCAGTATTTT. It specifies CASEESGTDTQYF. The chain employs TRBV11-3 and TRBJ2-3, with a tentative D call TRBD2 (6 bases). The CDR3 contains 13 residues. CDR1 SGHNT and CDR2 YENEEA come from the germline V gene. Trimming shortened V by 8 bases and J by 3 bases, and 12 bases separated the two germline ends.